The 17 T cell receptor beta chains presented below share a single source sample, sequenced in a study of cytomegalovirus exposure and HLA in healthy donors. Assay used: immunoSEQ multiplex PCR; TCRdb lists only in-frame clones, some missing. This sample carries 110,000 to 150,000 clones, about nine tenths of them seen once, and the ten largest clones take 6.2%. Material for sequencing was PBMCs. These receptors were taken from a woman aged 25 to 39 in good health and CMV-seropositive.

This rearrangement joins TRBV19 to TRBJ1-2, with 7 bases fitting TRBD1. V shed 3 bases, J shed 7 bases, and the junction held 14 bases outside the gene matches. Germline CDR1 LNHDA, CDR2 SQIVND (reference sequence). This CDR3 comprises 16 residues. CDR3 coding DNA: TGTGCCAGTAGTATCTGGCCCCCCAGGGGGTTGTTTGGCTACACCTTC. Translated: CASSIWPPRGLFGYTF. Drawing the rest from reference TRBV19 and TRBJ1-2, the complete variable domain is DGGITQSPKYLFRKEGQNVTLSCEQNLNHDAMYWYRQDPGQGLRLIYYSQIVNDFQKGDIAEGYSVSREKKESFPLTVTSAQKNPTAFYLCASSIWPPRGLFGYTFGSGTRLTVV.

The CDR3 loop reads CASSRNRARNEKLFF. The CDR3 coding sequence is TGCGCCAGCAGCAGGAACAGGGCCCGCAATGAAAAACTGTTTTTT. The chain carries TRBV5-1 and TRBJ1-4; D perhaps matches TRBD1 (6 bases). The ends were cut back, 4 bases at V and 5 bases at J, with 15 bases in the middle. The CDR3 runs 15 residues. The V gene's germline CDR1 is SGHRS and CDR2 YFSETQ.

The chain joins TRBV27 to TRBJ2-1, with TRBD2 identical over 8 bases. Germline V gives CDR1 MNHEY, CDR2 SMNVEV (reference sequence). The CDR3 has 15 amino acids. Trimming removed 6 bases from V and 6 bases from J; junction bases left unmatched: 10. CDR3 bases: TGTGCCAGCAGGAGTGTCGGGAGGGCCAGCAATGAGCAGTTCTTC. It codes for CASRSVGRASNEQFF.

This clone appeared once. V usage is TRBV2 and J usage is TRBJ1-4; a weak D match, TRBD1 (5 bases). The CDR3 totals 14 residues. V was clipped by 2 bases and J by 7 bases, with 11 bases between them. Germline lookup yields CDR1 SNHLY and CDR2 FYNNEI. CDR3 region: CASSETGGVEKLFF. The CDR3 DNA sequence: TGTGCCAGCAGTGAAACAGGTGGGGTTGAAAAACTGTTTTTT.

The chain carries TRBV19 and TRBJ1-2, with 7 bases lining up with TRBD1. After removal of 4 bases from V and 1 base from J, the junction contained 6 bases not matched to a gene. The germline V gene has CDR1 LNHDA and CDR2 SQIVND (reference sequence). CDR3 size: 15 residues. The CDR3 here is CASSRGTASNYGYTF. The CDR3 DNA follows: TGTGCCAGTAGTAGGGGGACAGCGAGTAACTATGGCTACACCTTC.

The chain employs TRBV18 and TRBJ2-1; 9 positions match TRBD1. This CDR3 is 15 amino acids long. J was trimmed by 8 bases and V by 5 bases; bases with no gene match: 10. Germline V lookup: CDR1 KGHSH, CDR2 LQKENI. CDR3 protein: CASSAPGTGWYEQFF. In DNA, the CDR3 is TGTGCCAGCTCAGCGCCGGGGACAGGGTGGTATGAGCAGTTCTTC.

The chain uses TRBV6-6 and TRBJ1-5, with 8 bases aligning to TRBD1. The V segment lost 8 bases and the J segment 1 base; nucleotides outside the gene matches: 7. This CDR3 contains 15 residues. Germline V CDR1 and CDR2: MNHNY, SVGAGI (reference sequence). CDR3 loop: CASGVDRGSNQPQHF. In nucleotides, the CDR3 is TGTGCCAGCGGAGTCGACAGGGGAAGCAATCAGCCCCAGCATTTT.

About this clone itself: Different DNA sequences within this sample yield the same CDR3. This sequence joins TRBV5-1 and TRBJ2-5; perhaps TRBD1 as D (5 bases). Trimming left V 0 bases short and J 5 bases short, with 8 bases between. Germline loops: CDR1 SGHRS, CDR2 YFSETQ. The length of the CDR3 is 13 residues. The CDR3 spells CASSLGGEETQYF. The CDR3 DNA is TGCGCCAGCAGCTTGGGGGGCGAGGAGACCCAGTACTTC.

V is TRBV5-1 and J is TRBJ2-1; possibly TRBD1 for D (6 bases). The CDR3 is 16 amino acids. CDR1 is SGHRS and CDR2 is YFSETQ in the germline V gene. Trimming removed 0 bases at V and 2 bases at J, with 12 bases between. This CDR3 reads CASSLGSRGAYNEQFF. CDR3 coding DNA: TGCGCCAGCAGCTTGGGCTCCAGGGGAGCCTACAATGAGCAGTTCTTC.

The chain's CDR3 is CSVEEVLAGSYTF. CDR3 nucleotides: TGCAGCGTTGAAGAGGTGCTAGCAGGTAGCTACACCTTC. The chain recombines TRBV29-1 with TRBJ1-2; D call uncertain. CDR1 is SQVTM, CDR2 ANQGSEA, per germline. The germline V and J ends were trimmed by 0 bases and 9 bases, with 14 bases remaining between them. The CDR3 sequence is 13 residues long.

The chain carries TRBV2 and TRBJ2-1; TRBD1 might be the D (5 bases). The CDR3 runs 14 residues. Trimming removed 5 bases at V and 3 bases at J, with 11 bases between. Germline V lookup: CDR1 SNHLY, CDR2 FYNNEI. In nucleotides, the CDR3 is TGTGCCAGCAGTCCCAGGGTAGGCTACAATGAGCAGTTCTTC. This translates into CASSPRVGYNEQFF.

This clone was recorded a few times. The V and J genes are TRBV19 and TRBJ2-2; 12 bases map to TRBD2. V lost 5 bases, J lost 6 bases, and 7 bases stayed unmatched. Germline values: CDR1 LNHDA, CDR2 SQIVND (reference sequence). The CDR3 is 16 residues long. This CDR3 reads CASSFLASGGAGELFF. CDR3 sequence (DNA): TGTGCCAGTAGTTTCCTCGCTAGCGGGGGGGCCGGGGAGCTGTTTTTT.

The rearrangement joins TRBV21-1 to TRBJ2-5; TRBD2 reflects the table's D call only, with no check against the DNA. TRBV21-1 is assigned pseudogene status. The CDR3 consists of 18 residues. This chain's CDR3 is CASSKFSSGRGNGETQYF. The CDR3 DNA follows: TGTGCCAGCAGCAAATTTAGTAGCGGGAGGGGGAACGGAGAGACCCAGTACTTC.

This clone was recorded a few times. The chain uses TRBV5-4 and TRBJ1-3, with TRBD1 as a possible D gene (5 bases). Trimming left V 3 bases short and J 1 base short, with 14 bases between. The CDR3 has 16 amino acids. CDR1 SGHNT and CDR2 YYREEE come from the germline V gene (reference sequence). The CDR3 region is CASSSIPQVSGNTIYF. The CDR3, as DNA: TGTGCCAGCAGCTCTATTCCACAGGTGTCTGGAAACACCATATATTTT.

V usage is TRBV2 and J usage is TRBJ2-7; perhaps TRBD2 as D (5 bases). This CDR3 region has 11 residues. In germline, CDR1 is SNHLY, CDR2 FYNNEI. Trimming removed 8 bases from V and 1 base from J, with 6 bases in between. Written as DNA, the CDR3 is TGTGCCAGCGGACTTTCCTACGAGCAGTACTTC. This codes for CASGLSYEQYF.

CDR3: CASSPTPGQRTSNTEAFF. The CDR3 DNA sequence: TGTGCCAGCTCACCCACTCCGGGACAGCGCACTTCGAACACTGAAGCTTTCTTT. V gene TRBV18 combines with J gene TRBJ1-1, with 7 bases fitting TRBD1. With 3 bases clipped from V and 1 base from J, the junction kept 14 bases outside the gene matches. CDR1 and CDR2 from the germline V gene are KGHSH and LQKENI. The CDR3 spans 18 residues. The full variable domain, completed using reference TRBV18 and TRBJ1-1, is NAGVMQNPRHLVRRRGQEARLRCSPMKGHSHVYWYRQLPEEGLKFMVYLQKENIIDESGMPKERFSAEFPKEGPSILRIQQVVRGDSAAYFCASSPTPGQRTSNTEAFFGQGTRLTVV.

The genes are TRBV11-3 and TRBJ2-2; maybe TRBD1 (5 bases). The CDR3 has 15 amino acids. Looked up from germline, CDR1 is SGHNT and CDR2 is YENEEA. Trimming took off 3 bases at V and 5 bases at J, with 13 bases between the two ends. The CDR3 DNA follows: TGTGCCAGCAGCTTGGAAGGGGCGCGAACCGGGGAGCTGTTTTTT. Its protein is CASSLEGARTGELFF.